Listed here is a single TCR beta chain. Its specificity is unknown. A clone one base away is much larger, so this may be a read error. This record comes from a study of T cells in Graves' hyperthyroidism and ophthalmopathy. Whole-study findings and limits: By a 13 V-J model, ophthalmopathy was set apart from stable hyperthyroidism.

From germline, CDR1 is MDHEN and CDR2 SYDVKM. CDR3 length equals 15 residues. What was amplified from RNA transcripts were TCR beta CDR3 regions. The HTBI set primed first-round TCR CDR3 RT-PCR. TCRdb re-analysed the multiplex PCR reads in MiXCR, keeping a single row per CDR3 protein. Of more than 300,000 distinct CDR3 sequences in the sample, over 11% were seen once. Sequencing was performed on blood. The clonotype was recovered from a woman aged 60-70 years with Graves' hyperthyroidism. The rearrangement joins TRBV28 to TRBJ2-5, with D uncertain. CDR3 sequence reads: CVSSLPRSGQETQYF. The CDR3 DNA reads TGTGTCAGCAGTTTACCCCGGTCGGGTCAAGAGACCCAGTACTTC.